What follows are 11 T cell receptor beta chains derived from one specimen sequenced in a study of Tregs in tolerant kidney transplant recipients. Sequencing used immunoSEQ multiplex PCR; TCRdb keeps in-frame clones, though not all of them. This sample has 68,000 or so clones, with around 83% found just once. The source material was CD4+ T cells from blood. The origin of the receptors is a human donor in good health.

The rearrangement links TRBV29-1 to TRBJ2-5; the match to TRBD2 covers 7 bases. The CDR3 runs to 13 residues. Trimming took 6 bases from V and 5 from J; bases not matched to a gene: 9. CDR1 is SQVTM, CDR2 ANQGSEA, per germline. CDR3 residues: CSVAPTSVETQYF. CDR3 sequence (DNA): TGCAGCGTGGCCCCTACTAGCGTCGAGACCCAGTACTTC.

V and J are TRBV5-4 and TRBJ2-2; D may correspond to TRBD1 or TRBD2 (5 bases each). With 5 bases removed from V and 0 bases from J, the gap between germline ends came to 11 bases. Germline loops: CDR1 SGHNT, CDR2 YYREEE (reference sequence). The length of the CDR3 is 15 residues. The CDR3 region is CASRYGTANTGELFF. As DNA, the CDR3 is TGTGCCAGCAGGTACGGGACGGCGAACACCGGGGAGCTGTTTTTT.

This clone came up once. The chain recombines TRBV5-1 with TRBJ1-1, with 7 bases matching TRBD1. The CDR3 is 17 amino acids. V shed 1 base, J shed 1 base, and the junction held 10 bases outside the gene matches. Germline-derived CDR1 and CDR2 are SGHRS and YFSETQ. The CDR3 DNA follows: TGCGCCAGCAGCTTGACGAGGGGGCGGGGCGGGAACACTGAAGCTTTCTTT. Protein product: CASSLTRGRGGNTEAFF.

The chain uses TRBV7-2 and TRBJ1-3, with D perhaps matching TRBD1 (5 bases). This CDR3 is 17 amino acids long. The V end lost 0 bases, the J end lost 0 bases, and 12 bases lay between the germline ends. Germline V gene sequence: CDR1 SGHTA, CDR2 FQGNSA. The CDR3 DNA reads as TGTGCCAGCAGCTTAGCGCCTGCAGGGACCTCTGGAAACACCATATATTTT. Translated: CASSLAPAGTSGNTIYF.

V is TRBV2 and J is TRBJ2-3, with D unresolved. Germline CDR1 reads SNHLY; CDR2 reads FYNNEI. This CDR3 contains 12 residues. V shed 4 bases and J shed 5 bases, with 7 bases lying between them. The CDR3 loop reads CASSGLVDTQYF. In DNA form, the CDR3 reads TGTGCCAGCAGTGGGCTTGTAGATACGCAGTATTTT.

The V gene is TRBV4-3, the J gene TRBJ2-2; the match to TRBD1 covers 9 bases. Looked up from germline, CDR1 is LGHNA and CDR2 is YSLEER. The J segment lost 5 bases and the V segment lost 3 bases, leaving 7 bases of the junction unmatched. This CDR3 is 16 amino acids long. Written as DNA, the CDR3 is TGCGCCAGCAGCCATTTACAGGGGGCACGGACCGGGGAGCTGTTTTTT. This codes for CASSHLQGARTGELFF.

The rearrangement joins TRBV11-3 to TRBJ2-4; no clear D. Germline CDR1 and CDR2: SGHNT and YENEEA. The CDR3 length is 16 residues. The V gene lost 1 base and the J gene lost 13 bases, with 23 bases spanning the gap. The CDR3 DNA reads as TGTGCCAGCAGCTTAGGGGCCCTCGGTGGGGAACTGCTACAGTACTTC. Translation gives CASSLGALGGELLQYF.

The chain combines TRBV5-1 with TRBJ2-7, with D maybe TRBD2 (6 bases). Trimming left V 2 bases short and J 4 bases short, with 19 bases between. The V gene's germline CDR1 is SGHRS and CDR2 YFSETQ. This CDR3 region has 16 residues. The CDR3: CASSFGGASVGYEQYF. The CDR3 region has the DNA TGCGCCAGCAGCTTCGGCGGGGCTAGCGTGGGGTACGAGCAGTACTTC. Based on the CDR3 plus reference TRBV5-1 and TRBJ2-7, the full variable domain is KAGVTQTPRYLIKTRGQQVTLSCSPISGHRSVSWYQQTPGQGLQFLFEYFSETQRNKGNFPGRFSGRQFSNSRSEMNVSTLELGDSALYLCASSFGGASVGYEQYFGPGTRLTVT.

The chain combines TRBV19 with TRBJ1-2; D call uncertain. From germline, CDR1 is LNHDA and CDR2 SQIVND (reference sequence). The CDR3 has 13 residues. V was trimmed by 4 bases and J by 8 bases, leaving 14 bases between them. The CDR3 bases are TGTGCCAGTAGTACGACGGAACGAGGGGGCTACACCTTC. This translates into CASSTTERGGYTF.

This rearrangement joins TRBV27 to TRBJ2-5; 7 bases agree with TRBD2. This CDR3 comprises 13 residues. Germline trimming cut 7 bases from V and 5 bases from J; bases unmatched to any gene: 7. Germline loops: CDR1 MNHEY, CDR2 SMNVEV (reference sequence). DNA for the CDR3: TGTGCCAGCAAAAGACTAGCAAGGGAGACCCAGTACTTC. It yields the protein CASKRLARETQYF.

The J gene is TRBJ2-4, the V gene TRBV5-5; D is tentatively TRBD1 or TRBD2 (5 bases each). V lost 3 bases and J lost 0, with 13 bases in between. There are 16 residues in the CDR3. Germline lookup yields CDR1 SGHKS and CDR2 YYEKEE (reference sequence). The CDR3: CASSWGTAVAKNIQYF. CDR3 DNA sequence: TGTGCCAGCAGCTGGGGGACCGCCGTAGCCAAAAACATTCAGTACTTC.